Given below is one TCR beta chain in context. Germline CDR1 SEHNR, CDR2 FQNEAQ (reference sequence). There are 16 residues in the CDR3. Trimming shortened V by 0 bases and J by 1 base, and 12 bases separated the two germline ends. The data derive from a study of T cell responses to AZD1222 COVID-19 vaccine. The table came from immunoSEQ multiplex PCR; TCRdb's copy has only in-frame clones and leaves some out. The data contain roughly 100,000 clones, 82% of them singletons. The chain links TRBV7-9 to TRBJ1-1; D call uncertain. The sequence was collected from an adult in good health. The sample consisted of peripheral blood, taken on day 0 of AZD1222 vaccination. CDR3 in DNA: TGTGCCAGCAGCTTAGCTCTGGCAGGAACGAACACTGAAGCTTTCTTT. Protein sequence: CASSLALAGTNTEAFF. The full variable domain, with the rest looked up from reference TRBV7-9 and TRBJ1-1, is DTGVSQNPRHKITKRGQNVTFRCDPISEHNRLYWYRQTLGQGPEFLTYFQNEAQLEKSRLLSDRFSAERPKGSFSTLEIQRTEQGDSAMYLCASSLALAGTNTEAFFGQGTRLTVV.